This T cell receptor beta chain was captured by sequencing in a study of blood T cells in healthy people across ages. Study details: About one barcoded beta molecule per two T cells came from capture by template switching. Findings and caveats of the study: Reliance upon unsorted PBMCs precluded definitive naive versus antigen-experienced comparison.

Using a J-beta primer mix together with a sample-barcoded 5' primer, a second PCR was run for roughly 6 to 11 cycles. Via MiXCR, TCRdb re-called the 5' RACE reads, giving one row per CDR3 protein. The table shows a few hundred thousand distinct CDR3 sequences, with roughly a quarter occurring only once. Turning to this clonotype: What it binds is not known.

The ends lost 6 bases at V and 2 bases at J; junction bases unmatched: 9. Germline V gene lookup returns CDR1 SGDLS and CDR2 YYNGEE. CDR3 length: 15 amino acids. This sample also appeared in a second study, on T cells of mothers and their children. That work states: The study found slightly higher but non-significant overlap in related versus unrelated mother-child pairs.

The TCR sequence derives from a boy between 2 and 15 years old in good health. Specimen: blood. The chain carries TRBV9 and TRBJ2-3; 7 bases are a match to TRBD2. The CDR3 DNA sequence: TGTGCCAGCAATCTCCGGGGGGATTTCACAGATACGCAGTATTTT. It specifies CASNLRGDFTDTQYF.